These 5 T cell receptor beta chains came from one sample sequenced in a study of cytomegalovirus exposure and HLA in healthy donors (TCRdb year 2017). Libraries were made using the immunoSEQ multiplex PCR assay. For the multiplex PCR, a mixture combining 60 forward primers for TCR Vbeta segments and 13 reverse primers for TCR Jbeta segments was used. Imported from immuneACCESS, the table was reduced by TCRdb to in-frame sequences with V and J called. These copies leave out some clones; in studies compared against another copy, an unresolved V gene accounts for under half, and the cause of the remainder is not known. Across this sample there are some 160,000 clones, with around four fifths seen only once. Over 1.1% of the sample is in the top ten clones. The sample was PBMCs. The receptors stem from a male donor in good health and CMV-seronegative.

The chain combines TRBV18 with TRBJ2-7, with 9 bases fitting TRBD1. The CDR3 is made up of 12 amino acids. Per the germline V gene, CDR1 is KGHSH and CDR2 is LQKENI. The V segment lost 4 bases and the J segment 5 bases; nucleotides outside the gene matches: 0. The DNA for the CDR3 is TGTGCCAGCTCACGGACAGGGGACGAGCAGTACTTC. Encoded protein: CASSRTGDEQYF. Full variable domain (rest looked up from reference TRBV18 and TRBJ2-7): NAGVMQNPRHLVRRRGQEARLRCSPMKGHSHVYWYRQLPEEGLKFMVYLQKENIIDESGMPKERFSAEFPKEGPSILRIQQVVRGDSAAYFCASSRTGDEQYFGPGTRLTVT.

The rearrangement links TRBV12-5 to TRBJ2-1, with D perhaps TRBD2 (6 bases). Trimming stripped 1 base from V and 13 bases from J, with 11 bases between. This CDR3 has 12 residues. Germline CDR1 and CDR2: LGHNT and FRNRAP. CDR3 protein: CASGLEGRGQFF. CDR3 nucleotides: TGTGCTAGTGGTTTGGAAGGGCGGGGCCAGTTCTTC. The full variable domain, with the rest looked up from reference TRBV12-5 and TRBJ2-1, is DARVTQTPRHKVTEMGQEVTMRCQPILGHNTVFWYRQTMMQGLELLAYFRNRAPLDDSGMPKDRFSAEMPDATLATLKIQPSEPRDSAVYFCASGLEGRGQFFGPGTRLTVL.

The gene calls are TRBV12-5 and TRBJ2-1; 9 nucleotides align to TRBD1. This CDR3 region has 11 residues. CDR1 and CDR2 from the germline V gene are LGHNT and FRNRAP. The junction had 5 bases not matched to a gene; V was cut back by 5 bases and J by 15 bases. CDR3 nucleotides: TGTGCTAGTGGTGGGACAGGGAAATTGTTCTTC. This codes for CASGGTGKLFF.

This rearrangement joins TRBV2 to TRBJ2-7, with 9 bases fitting TRBD2. From germline, CDR1 is SNHLY and CDR2 FYNNEI. V shed 7 bases, J shed 3 bases, and the junction held 10 bases outside the gene matches. This CDR3 region has 15 residues. DNA of the CDR3: TGTGCCAGCACGTCCATAGCGGGAGAACTCTACGAGCAGTACTTC. This encodes CASTSIAGELYEQYF. The complete variable domain, with remaining parts taken from reference TRBV2 and TRBJ2-7, reads EPEVTQTPSHQVTQMGQEVILRCVPISNHLYFYWYRQILGQKVEFLVSFYNNEISEKSEIFDDQFSVERPDGSNFTLKIRSTKLEDSAMYFCASTSIAGELYEQYFGPGTRLTVT.

The rearrangement uses TRBV6-5 and TRBJ1-2; D may be TRBD1 (5 bases). This CDR3 is built from 12 residues. Trimming removed 6 bases from V and 6 bases from J, with 11 bases in between. Per the germline V gene, CDR1 is MNHEY and CDR2 is SVGAGI. Here the CDR3 DNA reads TGTGCCAGCAGCCGGGGGGGGGATGGCTACACCTTC. It encodes CASSRGGDGYTF.